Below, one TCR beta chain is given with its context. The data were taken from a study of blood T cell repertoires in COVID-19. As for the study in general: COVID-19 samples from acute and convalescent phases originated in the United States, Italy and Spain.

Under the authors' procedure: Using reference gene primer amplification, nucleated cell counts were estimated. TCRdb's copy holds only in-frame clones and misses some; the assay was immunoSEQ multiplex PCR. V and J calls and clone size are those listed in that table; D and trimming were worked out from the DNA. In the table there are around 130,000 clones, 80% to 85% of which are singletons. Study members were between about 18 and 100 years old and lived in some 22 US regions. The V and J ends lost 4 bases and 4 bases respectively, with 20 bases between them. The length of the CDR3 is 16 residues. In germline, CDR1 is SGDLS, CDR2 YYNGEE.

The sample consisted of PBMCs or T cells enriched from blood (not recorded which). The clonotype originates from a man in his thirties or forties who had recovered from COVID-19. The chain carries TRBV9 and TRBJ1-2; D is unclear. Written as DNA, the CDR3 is TGTGCCAGCAGCAGGCGCGTTGACCTCACTATCTATGGCTACACCTTC. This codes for CASSRRVDLTIYGYTF.